Following are 15 T cell receptor beta chains from one sample sequenced in a study of blood T cell repertoires in COVID-19. Assay: immunoSEQ multiplex PCR; the TCRdb copy retains only in-frame clones and omits some. The repertoire holds a few hundred thousand clones, with approximately 86% as singletons. The sequenced sample was peripheral blood. These receptors all stem from a human donor with COVID-19, enrolled during active disease. The donor label of this sample is uncertain.

Of note for this clone: Other DNA variants within this sample encode the same CDR3. The J gene is TRBJ2-5, the V gene TRBV7-3, with 8 bases matching TRBD2. With 3 bases clipped from V and 4 bases from J, the junction kept 1 base outside the gene matches. CDR1 is SGHTA and CDR2 is FQGTGA in the germline V gene. The CDR3 runs to 13 residues. CDR3 sequence reads: CASSFAGGETQYF. The CDR3 DNA is TGTGCCAGCAGCTTCGCGGGAGGAGAGACCCAGTACTTC. Drawing the rest from reference TRBV7-3 and TRBJ2-5, the complete variable domain is GAGVSQTPSNKVTEKGKYVELRCDPISGHTALYWYRQSLGQGPEFLIYFQGTGAADDSGLPNDRFFAVRPEGSVSTLKIQRTERGDSAVYLCASSFAGGETQYFGPGTRLLVL.

This chain uses TRBV7-2 with TRBJ2-3, with 8 bases matching TRBD2. Germline trimming cut 1 base from V and 4 bases from J; bases unmatched to any gene: 7. The V gene's germline CDR1 is SGHTA and CDR2 FQGNSA. The CDR3 is 16 amino acids. CDR3 DNA: TGTGCCAGCAGCTTAGAAGCGGGAGAGGGTTCAGATACGCAGTATTTT. Its protein is CASSLEAGEGSDTQYF.

The chain employs TRBV5-4 and TRBJ1-4, with 8 bases aligning to TRBD1. Per the germline V gene, CDR1 is SGHNT and CDR2 is YYREEE (reference sequence). After removal of 4 bases from V and 6 bases from J, the junction contained 8 bases not matched to a gene. CDR3 length equals 15 residues. This CDR3 is CASSVDREVHEKLFF. CDR3 sequence (DNA): TGTGCCAGCAGCGTGGACAGGGAAGTCCATGAAAAACTGTTTTTT. Using reference TRBV5-4 and TRBJ1-4 for the parts outside the CDR3, the full variable domain is ETGVTQSPTHLIKTRGQQVTLRCSSQSGHNTVSWYQQALGQGPQFIFQYYREEENGRGNFPPRFSGLQFPNYSSELNVNALELDDSALYLCASSVDREVHEKLFFGSGTQLSVL.

The chain is built from TRBV7-2 and TRBJ1-2; weak D call: TRBD1 (6 bases). Trimming took off 4 bases at V and 6 bases at J, with 12 bases between the two ends. CDR3 size: 13 residues. The germline gives CDR1 SGHTA, CDR2 FQGNSA. The CDR3 is CASSSGQWDGYTF. CDR3 bases: TGTGCCAGCAGCTCCGGACAGTGGGATGGCTACACCTTC.

This chain joins TRBV18 and TRBJ1-1, with 10 bases that match TRBD1. CDR3 length equals 15 residues. Trimming removed 3 bases from V and 3 bases from J; junction bases left unmatched: 4. The germline CDR1 and CDR2 sequences are KGHSH and LQKENI. CDR3 in DNA: TGTGCCAGCTCACCCCCCGGGACAGGGGACACTGAAGCTTTCTTT. Amino acid sequence: CASSPPGTGDTEAFF.

This chain uses TRBV13 with TRBJ1-4; no clear D. The length of the CDR3 is 14 residues. Trimming cost V 1 base and J 6 bases, with 9 bases left between them. The germline V gene encodes CDR1 PRHDT and CDR2 FYEKMQ (reference sequence). In DNA, the CDR3 is TGTGCCAGCAGCTTAGATAGCGGGGATGAAAAACTGTTTTTT. This encodes CASSLDSGDEKLFF.

The chain links TRBV19 to TRBJ2-7; possibly TRBD1 for D (5 bases). This CDR3 comprises 13 residues. The V and J ends lost 4 bases and 5 bases respectively, with 12 bases between them. CDR1 and CDR2 (germline): LNHDA, SQIVND (reference sequence). The CDR3 sequence: CASSSRQSNEQYF. The CDR3 nucleotides read TGTGCCAGTAGTAGTAGACAGAGCAACGAGCAGTACTTC.

CDR3: CASSLVGTENEKLFF. The CDR3 region has the DNA TGTGCCAGCAGCTTGGTAGGGACAGAAAATGAAAAACTGTTTTTT. The rearrangement uses TRBV5-6 and TRBJ1-4, with 7 bases fitting TRBD1. The CDR3 has 15 amino acids. The V gene's germline CDR1 is SGHDT and CDR2 YYEEEE. V was clipped by 0 bases and J by 5 bases; unmatched bases: 4.

V and J are TRBV5-1 and TRBJ1-6, with 8 bases lining up with TRBD1. The J segment lost 10 bases and the V segment lost 4 bases, leaving 10 bases of the junction unmatched. Germline V CDR1 and CDR2: SGHRS, YFSETQ. This CDR3 contains 15 residues. The CDR3 nucleotides read TGCGCCAGCAGCCCAGCCTCAGGGGGCCAATCACCCCTCCACTTT. Protein: CASSPASGGQSPLHF.

The rearrangement uses TRBV27 and TRBJ1-2; the match to TRBD1 covers 10 bases. The CDR3 runs 13 residues. The V gene's germline CDR1 is MNHEY and CDR2 SMNVEV (reference sequence). The junction had 2 bases not matched to a gene; V was cut back by 4 bases and J by 6 bases. CDR3 residues: CASSSGTGDGYTF. As DNA, the CDR3 is TGTGCCAGCAGTTCCGGGACAGGGGATGGCTACACCTTC.

CDR3 coding DNA: TGTGCCAGCAGCTCTACAGGGAGCTCCTACGAGCAGTACTTC. This encodes CASSSTGSSYEQYF. This sequence joins TRBV11-3 and TRBJ2-7, with a tentative D call TRBD1 (6 bases). Germline loops: CDR1 SGHNT, CDR2 YENEEA. Trimming shortened V by 4 bases and J by 0 bases, and 10 bases separated the two germline ends. CDR3 length: 14 residues. The full variable domain, rest sourced from reference TRBV11-3 and TRBJ2-7, is EAGVVQSPRYKIIEKKQPVAFWCNPISGHNTLYWYLQNLGQGPELLIRYENEEAVDDSQLPKDRFSAERLKGVDSTLKIQPAELGDSAVYLCASSSTGSSYEQYFGPGTRLTVT.

The CDR3 DNA is TGTGCCAGCAGAGCCGGGACAGGGAGGACCGGGGAGCTGTTTTTT. This codes for CASRAGTGRTGELFF. This chain joins TRBV28 and TRBJ2-2; 9 nucleotides line up with TRBD1. Germline-derived CDR1 and CDR2 are MDHEN and SYDVKM. This CDR3 is built from 15 residues. V was pared by 6 bases and J by 5 bases, with 7 bases of the junction left unmatched. Filled out from reference TRBV28 and TRBJ2-2, the complete variable domain reads DVKVTQSSRYLVKRTGEKVFLECVQDMDHENMFWYRQDPGLGLRLIYFSYDVKMKEKGDIPEGYSVSREKKERFSLILESASTNQTSMYLCASRAGTGRTGELFFGEGSRLTVL.

J is TRBJ2-1 and V is TRBV11-2; possible D gene TRBD2, 5 bases. CDR3 length equals 14 residues. Germline loops: CDR1 SGHAT, CDR2 FQNNGV. Trimming removed 5 bases at V and 3 bases at J, with 11 bases between. As DNA, the CDR3 is TGTGCCAGCAGCCCCGGACTTGACTACAATGAGCAGTTCTTC. Translation gives CASSPGLDYNEQFF.

This rearrangement joins TRBV11-2 to TRBJ1-1; 11 bases are a match to TRBD1. V lost 4 bases and J lost 6; bases outside the gene matches: 4. The CDR3 spans 14 residues. The germline gives CDR1 SGHAT, CDR2 FQNNGV. CDR3 coding DNA: TGTGCCAGCAGCTCCCCGGGACAGGGGGCTGAAGCTTTCTTT. This encodes CASSSPGQGAEAFF.

In DNA, the CDR3 is TGTGCCAGCGCAGTGAACACTGAAGCTTTCTTT. Protein sequence: CASAVNTEAFF. This chain joins TRBV28 and TRBJ1-1; D gene unclear. The V and J ends lost 8 bases and 0 bases respectively, with 4 bases between them. CDR1 and CDR2 (germline): MDHEN, SYDVKM. The CDR3 extends over 11 amino acids.